A single sample is the source of the 3 T cell receptor beta chains below, sequenced in a study of T cells in Graves' hyperthyroidism and ophthalmopathy. TCR beta CDR3 regions were amplified from RNA transcripts. The HTBI primer set served for first-round RT-PCR of the TCR CDR3. Via MiXCR, TCRdb re-called the multiplex PCR reads, giving one row per CDR3 protein. The data show hundreds of thousands of distinct CDR3 sequences, roughly 14% seen once. The source material was blood. The receptors here all came from a young woman with Graves' hyperthyroidism that later progressed to Graves' ophthalmopathy.

This clonotype was recorded many times. The J gene is TRBJ1-2, the V gene TRBV15; TRBD1 matches 8 bases. V lost 4 bases and J lost 4; bases outside the gene matches: 5. The CDR3 length is 14 residues. The germline V gene has CDR1 LNHNV and CDR2 YYDKDF (reference sequence). As DNA, the CDR3 is TGTGCCACCAGCACGACAGGGGATCCCTATGGCTACACCTTC. Translated, it gives CATSTTGDPYGYTF. The entire variable domain, with the rest obtained from reference TRBV15 and TRBJ1-2, is as follows: DAMVIQNPRYQVTQFGKPVTLSCSQTLNHNVMYWYQQKSSQAPKLLFHYYDKDFNNEADTPDNFQSRRPNTSFCFLDIRSPGLGDTAMYLCATSTTGDPYGYTFGSGTRLTVV.

This clonotype was observed a handful of times. The junction does not match germline at one end; this may be a read error. CDR3 sequence reads: CASRHAGSYEQYF. The CDR3 DNA sequence: TGTGCCAGCCGGCATGCGGGATCGTACGAACAGTACTTC. The chain recombines TRBV25-1 with TRBJ2-7, with D perhaps matching TRBD2 (6 bases). CDR3 length: 13 residues. CDR1 and CDR2 (germline): MGHDK, SYGVNS.

Many counts were recorded for this clonotype. The chain is built from TRBV12-3 or TRBV12-4 and TRBJ2-7; 7 bases are shared with TRBD2. This CDR3 comprises 16 residues. J was trimmed by 5 bases and V by 6 bases; bases with no gene match: 16. The CDR3 region is CASSPPGEGSGNEQYF. In DNA, the CDR3 is TGTGCCAGCAGCCCTCCGGGGGAAGGGAGCGGGAACGAGCAGTACTTC.